This T cell receptor (beta chain) was obtained from a study of blood T cells in healthy people across ages. Study-wide findings and caveats: Higher diversity, along with more naive CD4+ cells, distinguished long-lived donors from aged donors. It was not known whether donors were CMV positive (a possible confounder of expanded clonotype changes). Without sorted subsets, naive and antigen-experienced compartments could not be conclusively compared. A roughly linear fall in TCR beta diversity per million T cells was seen with increasing age.

A second roughly 7 to 11 cycle PCR used barcoded and J-beta primers. TCRdb independently ran MiXCR on the 5' RACE reads; one entry per CDR3 protein. The data contain some 860,000 distinct CDR3 sequences, roughly 56% of them singletons. This CDR3 has 12 residues. Germline CDR1 and CDR2: SQVTM and ANQGSEA. V lost 5 bases and J lost 5, with 10 bases in between. Worth noting for this clonotype: Its cognate antigen is unknown.

The material sequenced was blood. This TCR was recovered from a man in his forties in good health. The chain carries TRBV29-1 and TRBJ2-1; TRBD1 might be the D (6 bases). For the CDR3, the DNA is TGCAGCGTTCCACAGGGCAACAATGAGCAGTTCTTC. Translating gives CSVPQGNNEQFF.